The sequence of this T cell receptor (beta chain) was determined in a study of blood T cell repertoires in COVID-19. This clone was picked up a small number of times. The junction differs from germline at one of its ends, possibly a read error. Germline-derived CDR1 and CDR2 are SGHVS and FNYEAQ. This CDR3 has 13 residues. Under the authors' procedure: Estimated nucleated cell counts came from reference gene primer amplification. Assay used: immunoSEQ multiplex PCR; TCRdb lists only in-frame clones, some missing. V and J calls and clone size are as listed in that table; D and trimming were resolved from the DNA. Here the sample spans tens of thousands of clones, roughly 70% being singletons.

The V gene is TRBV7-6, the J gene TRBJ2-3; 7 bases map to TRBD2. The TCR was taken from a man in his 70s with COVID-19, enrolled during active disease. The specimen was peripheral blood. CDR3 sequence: CASSPEGTSAVDF. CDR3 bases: TGTGCCAGCAGCCCCGAGGGCACTAGCGCGGTGGATTTT. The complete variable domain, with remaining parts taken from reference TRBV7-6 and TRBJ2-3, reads GAGVSQSPRYKVTKRGQDVALRCDPISGHVSLYWYRQALGQGPEFLTYFNYEAQQDKSGLPNDRFSAERPEGSISTLTIQRTEQRDSAMYRCASSPEGTSAVDFGPGTRLTVL.